This TCR beta chain was recovered during a study of blood T cell repertoires in COVID-19. Study background: Researchers got acute and convalescent COVID-19 samples from the United States, Italy and Spain. Nucleic acid was either cDNA or gDNA, and it came from T cells, B-cell-depleted T cells, or PBMCs.

The CDR3 is 14 residues long. After removal of 7 bases from V and 6 bases from J, the junction contained 7 bases not matched to a gene. Germline V gene sequence: CDR1 SGHNT, CDR2 YENEEA. Profiled with immunoSEQ multiplex PCR; TCRdb holds only in-frame clones, not every one. In the table there are 87,000 or so clones, about 86% of which are singletons. This TCR derives from a woman of 80 years or more in a cohort sampled during active or convalescent COVID-19. The chain uses TRBV11-3 and TRBJ2-2; 8 bases are a match to TRBD1. The sequenced sample was peripheral blood. The CDR3 DNA reads TGTGCCAGCATCCGGGACAGGTCCTCCGGGGAGCTGTTTTTT. This codes for CASIRDRSSGELFF.